One sample yielded the 18 T cell receptor beta chains listed below, sequenced in a study of T cell repertoires in cytomegalovirus infection. Antigens for these TCRs are unknown. MiXCR, applied by TCRdb to the reads, yields one record per CDR3 protein. Of around 570,000 distinct CDR3 sequences listed, roughly 43% are singletons. The sequenced sample was cultured PBMCs, obtained from culture after CMV antigen stimulation. All receptors come from a human donor in good health (CMV status not recorded). Some clones in this sample may be carry-over from other donors' samples.

J is TRBJ2-3 and V is TRBV28; tentatively, D is TRBD1 or TRBD2 (5 bases each). Germline CDR1 and CDR2: MDHEN and SYDVKM. The CDR3 sequence is 16 residues long. The germline V and J ends were trimmed by 4 bases and 5 bases, with 19 bases remaining between them. The CDR3 nucleotides are TGTGCCAGCAGTTCACCCCCGGGACCGCAGGGAGATACGCAGTATTTT. Its protein is CASSSPPGPQGDTQYF. Based on the CDR3 plus reference TRBV28 and TRBJ2-3, the full variable domain is DVKVTQSSRYLVKRTGEKVFLECVQDMDHENMFWYRQDPGLGLRLIYFSYDVKMKEKGDIPEGYSVSREKKERFSLILESASTNQTSMYLCASSSPPGPQGDTQYFGPGTRLTVL.

This clonotype appeared a few times. The rearrangement joins TRBV28 to TRBJ1-4, with 7 bases identical to TRBD1. Germline values: CDR1 MDHEN, CDR2 SYDVKM. Trimming at V came to 6 bases and at J to 0 bases, leaving 4 bases not matched to a gene. CDR3 length: 15 amino acids. The CDR3 loop reads CASSSQGATNEKLFF. CDR3 DNA: TGTGCCAGCAGCTCCCAGGGGGCAACTAATGAAAAACTGTTTTTT.

The rearrangement links TRBV2 to TRBJ2-5; D unclear. CDR1 SNHLY and CDR2 FYNNEI come from the germline V gene. This CDR3 has 13 amino acids. Trimming cost V 0 bases and J 5 bases, with 7 bases left between them. The DNA for the CDR3 is TGTGCCAGCAGTGAAGCCGCCCGGGAGACCCAGTACTTC. It codes for CASSEAARETQYF.

In DNA form, the CDR3 reads TGTGCCAGCACCCCGTGGCGGGAGGACGAGCAGTACTTC. Amino acid sequence: CASTPWREDEQYF. The genes are TRBV5-6 and TRBJ2-7; TRBD2 matches at 8 bases. The CDR3 consists of 13 residues. Germline CDR1 SGHDT, CDR2 YYEEEE. With 6 bases clipped from V and 5 bases from J, the junction kept 7 bases outside the gene matches. Full variable domain (rest looked up from reference TRBV5-6 and TRBJ2-7): DAGVTQSPTHLIKTRGQQVTLRCSPKSGHDTVSWYQQALGQGPQFIFQYYEEEERQRGNFPDRFSGHQFPNYSSELNVNALLLGDSALYLCASTPWREDEQYFGPGTRLTVT.

The chain combines TRBV7-2 with TRBJ2-2; a weak D match, TRBD1 (6 bases). V dropped 1 base and J dropped 2 bases, with 8 bases sitting between them. Germline loops: CDR1 SGHTA, CDR2 FQGNSA. This CDR3 contains 15 residues. CDR3 sequence (DNA): TGTGCCAGCAGCTTAGGGGGGCGTAACACCGGGGAGCTGTTTTTT. Translating gives CASSLGGRNTGELFF.

The chain joins TRBV7-6 to TRBJ2-3; tentatively, D is TRBD2 (6 bases). V was trimmed by 2 bases and J by 4 bases, leaving 16 bases between them. CDR1 SGHVS and CDR2 FNYEAQ come from the germline V gene. This CDR3 is built from 16 residues. CDR3 in amino acids: CASSLRRDGGADTQYF. The CDR3, as DNA: TGTGCCAGCAGCTTACGCCGCGACGGGGGTGCAGATACGCAGTATTTT.

This CDR3 is CASSHWTSTGNTIYF. CDR3 bases: TGTGCCAGCAGCCATTGGACGTCTACTGGAAACACCATATATTTT. This chain links TRBV7-9 with TRBJ1-3; D is unresolved. Trimming stripped 5 bases from V and 2 bases from J, with 13 bases between. This CDR3 comprises 15 residues. Germline loops: CDR1 SEHNR, CDR2 FQNEAQ (reference sequence).

The table lists this clonotype with many counts. The chain carries TRBV7-2 and TRBJ2-1, with D maybe TRBD2 (6 bases). The germline V gene has CDR1 SGHTA and CDR2 FQGNSA. CDR3 length: 15 amino acids. V was cut by 5 bases and J by 1 base, with 12 bases left in between. This CDR3 is CASSPRLGSYNEQFF. The CDR3 nucleotides read TGTGCCAGCAGCCCCCGACTAGGGTCCTACAATGAGCAGTTCTTC.

This clonotype was picked up one time. The chain couples TRBV10-3 to TRBJ1-4; maybe TRBD1 (5 bases). V was pared by 0 bases and J by 7 bases, with 12 bases between. Germline CDR1 is ENHRY and CDR2 is SYGVKD. This CDR3 spans 15 amino acids. The DNA for the CDR3 is TGTGCCATCAGTGAGTCGTGGCAGGGAGGTGAAAAACTGTTTTTT. It codes for CAISESWQGGEKLFF.

This chain uses TRBV12-3 or TRBV12-4 with TRBJ2-5; 13 bases agree with TRBD2. This CDR3 spans 17 amino acids. V shed 7 bases, J shed 3 bases, and the junction held 11 bases outside the gene matches. CDR3 sequence reads: CASTLSLGTSGKETQYF. CDR3 nucleotides: TGTGCCAGCACTCTCTCGCTCGGGACTAGCGGGAAAGAGACCCAGTACTTC.

The J gene is TRBJ2-7, the V gene TRBV12-3 or TRBV12-4; D might be TRBD1 or TRBD2, each matching 5 bases. The V gene lost 11 bases and the J gene lost 7 bases, with 15 bases spanning the gap. The CDR3 runs 11 residues. In nucleotides, the CDR3 is TGTGCCTCTACTGGGGGAGTTGAGCAGTACTTC. Translation gives CASTGGVEQYF.

The chain carries TRBV7-8 and TRBJ1-2; D unclear. Trimming removed 2 bases at V and 7 bases at J, with 8 bases between. Germline V lookup: CDR1 SGHVS, CDR2 FQNEAQ. This CDR3 is 12 amino acids long. The CDR3 region is CASSLRAGGYTF. The CDR3, as DNA: TGTGCCAGCAGCTTACGCGCGGGTGGCTACACCTTC.

This clonotype was observed a handful of times. The genes are TRBV5-1 and TRBJ2-7; TRBD2 matches at 7 bases. CDR1 and CDR2 (germline): SGHRS, YFSETQ. Trimming at V came to 0 bases and at J to 5 bases, leaving 5 bases not matched to a gene. This CDR3 is 14 amino acids long. DNA of the CDR3: TGCGCCAGCAGCTTGGAGGCAGGGAGGGACGAGCAGTACTTC. It is translated as CASSLEAGRDEQYF.

The V call is TRBV5-4, the J call TRBJ2-1, with no clear D. Trimming removed 10 bases at V and 5 bases at J, with 16 bases between. Germline V CDR1 and CDR2: SGHNT, YYREEE (reference sequence). The CDR3 is made up of 13 amino acids. This CDR3 is CAATMAGNNEQFF. As DNA, the CDR3 is TGTGCCGCCACGATGGCAGGCAACAATGAGCAGTTCTTC.

This clonotype has only one observation. This sequence joins TRBV12-3 or TRBV12-4 and TRBJ2-1; a possible D gene is TRBD2 (6 bases). CDR3 length equals 15 residues. Trimming pared 6 bases from V and 2 bases from J, leaving 14 bases between. The CDR3 spells CASSSLGLPYNEQFF. The CDR3 nucleotides are TGTGCCAGCAGCTCGCTGGGACTCCCCTACAATGAGCAGTTCTTC.

The chain links TRBV5-4 to TRBJ1-2; unclear D gene. CDR1 and CDR2 (germline): SGHNT, YYREEE (reference sequence). V was cut by 1 base and J by 8 bases, with 9 bases left in between. CDR3 length: 12 amino acids. The CDR3 loop reads CASSLTRAGYTF. CDR3 nucleotides: TGTGCCAGCAGCTTGACGCGGGCCGGCTACACCTTC.

The DNA for the CDR3 is TGCGCCAGCAGACGGGGGCCCTCGAACACTGAAGCTTTCTTT. As protein: CASRRGPSNTEAFF. The J gene is TRBJ1-1, the V gene TRBV4-1; D possibly corresponds to TRBD1 (6 bases). Per the germline V gene, CDR1 is MGHRA and CDR2 is YSYEKL. V was cut by 6 bases and J by 1 base, with 12 bases left in between. The CDR3 has 14 amino acids.

In this sample, this clonotype turned up once. This chain links TRBV20-1 with TRBJ2-3; 8 bases are shared with TRBD2. The CDR3 length is 15 residues. Germline CDR1 DFQATT, CDR2 SNEGSKA (reference sequence). V gave up 4 bases and J gave up 5 bases; unmatched junction bases: 11. Written as DNA, the CDR3 is TGCAGTGCTACACAACATCGGGGGGGCCAAGATACGCAGTATTTT. This gives the protein CSATQHRGGQDTQYF.